This TCR beta chain was sequenced in a study of T cell responses to AZD1222 COVID-19 vaccine. The table came from immunoSEQ multiplex PCR; TCRdb's copy has only in-frame clones and leaves some out. The table records 150,000 to 250,000 clones, 80% to 95% of them present only once. As concerns this clone: Its specificity is not known.

Overall study findings and caveats: Most donors were white British and more were female, and clonal diversity was possibly underestimated. Sampling captured repertoires only after the peak T cell response.

V trimming: 1 base; J trimming: 11 bases; junction bases outside the gene matches: 5. This CDR3 is 14 amino acids long. CDR1 MGHRA and CDR2 YSYEKL come from the germline V gene. The J gene is TRBJ1-6, the V gene TRBV4-1, with 7 bases identical to TRBD1. This sequence originates from an adult who received the AZD1222 COVID-19 vaccine. The sample was peripheral blood, taken 28 days after the second AZD1222 dose. The CDR3 DNA is TGCGCCAGCAGCCAAGGGGACAGTCAAACACCCCTCCACTTT. Encoded protein: CASSQGDSQTPLHF.